The 17 T cell receptor beta chains below come from one sample, sequenced in a study of CD8+ T cells in alopecia areata. RNA, once extracted, was reverse transcribed into cDNA for use as the sequencing template. Sequenced by immunoSEQ multiplex PCR; TCRdb stores in-frame clones only, minus some. The sample lists 170,000 or so clones, 53% seen once, with 10% to 12% in the top ten. Treatment: oral pan-JAK inhibitor, 5-10 mg twice daily. The source material was CD8+ T cells sorted from blood, sampled at week 24, from a patient treated with tofacitinib. These TCRs come from a human donor with alopecia areata.

The rearrangement links TRBV11-2 to TRBJ2-7; a weak D match, TRBD1 (5 bases). The CDR3 sequence is 13 residues long. Trimming took 7 bases from V and 3 from J, leaving 13 bases between them. CDR1 and CDR2 from the germline V gene are SGHAT and FQNNGV. CDR3 region: CASTERGIYEQYF. CDR3 coding DNA: TGTGCCAGCACCGAAAGGGGAATCTACGAGCAGTACTTC.

The chain joins TRBV7-2 to TRBJ1-5; TRBD1 might be the D (6 bases). Germline loops: CDR1 SGHTA, CDR2 FQGNSA. V dropped 4 bases and J dropped 4 bases, with 23 bases sitting between them. The CDR3 runs to 18 residues. In nucleotides, the CDR3 is TGTGCCAGCAGCTCCCGCTCCGCCCAACAGGGCTGGAATCAGCCCCAGCATTTT. Protein sequence: CASSSRSAQQGWNQPQHF.

V and J are TRBV7-9 and TRBJ2-7, with 7 bases matching TRBD1. Germline V gives CDR1 SEHNR, CDR2 FQNEAQ (reference sequence). Unmatched junction bases numbered 1, after V lost 4 bases and J lost 7 bases. CDR3 length: 11 amino acids. The CDR3 bases are TGTGCCAGCAGCTCCAGGGGGGAGCAGTACTTC. As protein: CASSSRGEQYF.

The chain couples TRBV9 to TRBJ2-5; maybe TRBD2 (6 bases). The germline V gene encodes CDR1 SGDLS and CDR2 YYNGEE. V gave up 0 bases and J gave up 3 bases, with 12 bases separating them. The CDR3 has 15 amino acids. The CDR3 nucleotides read TGTGCCAGCAGCGTAGGGTTGGTAGCGGAAGAGACCCAGTACTTC. Amino acid sequence: CASSVGLVAEETQYF. Looking up the rest from reference TRBV9 and TRBJ2-5 gives the full variable domain: DSGVTQTPKHLITATGQRVTLRCSPRSGDLSVYWYQQSLDQGLQFLIQYYNGEERAKGNILERFSAQQFPDLHSELNLSSLELGDSALYFCASSVGLVAEETQYFGPGTRLLVL.

The chain couples TRBV23-1 to TRBJ2-7; 12 bases align to TRBD1. TRBV23-1 is designated an ORF whose function remains uncertain. The CDR3 runs to 14 residues. V lost 11 bases, J lost 4 bases, and 9 bases stayed unmatched. This chain's CDR3 is CAALPGQGAYEQYF. CDR3 DNA sequence: TGCGCCGCCCTTCCGGGACAGGGGGCGTACGAGCAGTACTTC.

The chain links TRBV4-1 to TRBJ1-5; D is possibly TRBD1 (5 bases). The CDR3 consists of 14 residues. Trimming pared 0 bases from V and 7 bases from J, leaving 10 bases between. Germline CDR1 and CDR2: MGHRA and YSYEKL. CDR3 coding DNA: TGCGCCAGCAGCCAAGACAGGGTCGGGCAGCCCCAGCATTTT. Amino acid sequence: CASSQDRVGQPQHF.

The chain recombines TRBV27 with TRBJ2-3; D might be TRBD1 (5 bases). Germline V gene data show CDR1 as MNHEY and CDR2 as SMNVEV (reference sequence). The CDR3 length is 13 residues. Trimming pared 3 bases from V and 3 bases from J, leaving 7 bases between. CDR3 DNA sequence: TGTGCCAGCAGTTTCCAGGGTACAGATACGCAGTATTTT. The encoded protein is CASSFQGTDTQYF.

The gene calls are TRBV15 and TRBJ2-3; D call uncertain. The germline V gene encodes CDR1 LNHNV and CDR2 YYDKDF (reference sequence). Trimming shortened V by 0 bases and J by 7 bases, and 11 bases separated the two germline ends. CDR3 length: 14 residues. CDR3 residues: CATSRDETPNTQYF. The CDR3 bases are TGTGCCACCAGCAGAGATGAGACACCAAATACGCAGTATTTT. The entire variable domain, with the rest obtained from reference TRBV15 and TRBJ2-3, is as follows: DAMVIQNPRYQVTQFGKPVTLSCSQTLNHNVMYWYQQKSSQAPKLLFHYYDKDFNNEADTPDNFQSRRPNTSFCFLDIRSPGLGDTAMYLCATSRDETPNTQYFGPGTRLTVL.

The chain recombines TRBV7-8 with TRBJ1-4; D gene unclear. This CDR3 spans 13 amino acids. V dropped 5 bases and J dropped 6 bases, with 10 bases sitting between them. The germline V gene has CDR1 SGHVS and CDR2 FQNEAQ. The CDR3 nucleotides read TGTGCCAGCAGCCCAGGACGGGATGAAAAACTGTTTTTT. Its translation is CASSPGRDEKLFF.

The J gene is TRBJ1-1, the V gene TRBV30, with D perhaps TRBD1 (5 bases). Trimming left V 1 base short and J 4 bases short, with 10 bases between. The CDR3 runs 13 residues. Per germline, CDR1 GTSNPN and CDR2 SVGIG (reference sequence). The DNA of the CDR3 is TGTGCCTGGAGTGCCTCAGGGCCCACTGAAGCTTTCTTT. It specifies CAWSASGPTEAFF.

The V call is TRBV5-8, the J call TRBJ1-5; 8 bases align to TRBD1. With V trimmed by 3 bases and J by 4 bases, 3 bases remained unmatched. Germline V lookup: CDR1 SGHTS, CDR2 YDEGEE. This CDR3 contains 14 residues. The CDR3 DNA follows: TGTGCCAGCAGCTCGAGACAGGGGAATCAGCCCCAGCATTTT. This gives the protein CASSSRQGNQPQHF.

This rearrangement joins TRBV30 to TRBJ1-1; D unresolved. The CDR3 totals 12 residues. Between the trimmed V and J ends, which lost 7 bases and 0 bases, there was a span of 9 bases. Germline CDR1 GTSNPN, CDR2 SVGIG (reference sequence). As DNA, the CDR3 is TGTGCCTCCTCCGCGGTGAACACTGAAGCTTTCTTT. It translates to CASSAVNTEAFF.

The chain joins TRBV7-7 to TRBJ2-1; D is possibly TRBD2 (5 bases). V shed 2 bases and J shed 7 bases, with 9 bases lying between them. The V gene's germline CDR1 is SSHAT and CDR2 FNYEAQ (reference sequence). This CDR3 contains 13 residues. CDR3 nucleotide sequence: TGTGCCAGCAGCTTAACGGGGAAGAATGAGCAGTTCTTC. This encodes CASSLTGKNEQFF.

The V gene is TRBV29-1, the J gene TRBJ1-2; D gene ambiguous. V was trimmed by 8 bases and J by 3 bases, leaving 10 bases between them. This CDR3 is built from 11 residues. Germline V gene sequence: CDR1 SQVTM, CDR2 ANQGSEA. The DNA for the CDR3 is TGCAGCTTTCGCCACGACTATGGCTACACCTTC. Its protein product is CSFRHDYGYTF.

This clone showed up just a few times. Written as DNA, the CDR3 is TGCAGCGTTGAAGATCTCGGACGGAACTATGGCTACACCTTC. As protein: CSVEDLGRNYGYTF. The rearrangement joins TRBV29-1 to TRBJ1-2, with D unresolved. CDR3 length equals 14 residues. Trimming cost V 0 bases and J 2 bases, with 10 bases left between them. The germline V gene has CDR1 SQVTM and CDR2 ANQGSEA.

This sequence joins TRBV27 and TRBJ2-5; the match to TRBD2 covers 8 bases. The CDR3 covers 14 residues. J lost 4 bases, V lost 2 bases, and 3 bases had no gene match. Germline V gives CDR1 MNHEY, CDR2 SMNVEV (reference sequence). CDR3 in amino acids: CASSLAGGGETQYF. The CDR3 DNA is TGTGCCAGCAGTTTAGCGGGGGGAGGAGAGACCCAGTACTTC.

The J gene is TRBJ1-5, the V gene TRBV6-5; tentative D call: TRBD1 (5 bases). Per germline, CDR1 MNHEY and CDR2 SVGAGI. The CDR3 consists of 15 residues. V lost 0 bases to trimming and J lost 5 bases, with 11 bases between them. The CDR3 DNA is TGTGCCAGCAGTTACTCCAGGGAGGGCGATCAGCCCCAGCATTTT. Protein product: CASSYSREGDQPQHF.